The 24 T cell receptor beta chains given below trace back to one sample, sequenced in a study of blood T cells in healthy people across ages. Alongside a J-beta primer mix, a sample-barcoded 5' primer served in a second PCR lasting about 7 to 12 cycles. TCRdb independently ran MiXCR on the 5' RACE reads; one entry per CDR3 protein. This table has a few hundred thousand distinct CDR3 sequences, approximately 25% appearing once. Input material: blood. The receptors shown here come from a woman aged 70 to 79 in good health.

The gene calls are TRBV12-3 or TRBV12-4 and TRBJ1-2, with D tentatively TRBD1 (5 bases). The CDR3 sequence is 14 residues long. The V and J ends lost 5 bases and 0 bases respectively, with 10 bases between them. In nucleotides, the CDR3 is TGTGCCAGCAGTGAACAGGATACTAACTATGGCTACACCTTC. This sequence encodes CASSEQDTNYGYTF.

Here the CDR3 DNA reads TGTGCCAGCGGAAGGTGGGGTAACTATGGCTACACCTTC. It specifies CASGRWGNYGYTF. J is TRBJ1-2 and V is TRBV12-3 or TRBV12-4, with unresolved D. This CDR3 spans 13 amino acids. V was cut by 8 bases and J by 1 base, with 11 bases left in between.

This clonotype has just a few counts. This chain connects TRBV7-8 to TRBJ2-2, with D perhaps matching TRBD2 (6 bases). Germline V CDR1 and CDR2: SGHVS, FQNEAQ. The CDR3 loop spans 14 amino acids. Trimming cost V 5 bases and J 3 bases, with 10 bases left between them. The CDR3 DNA sequence: TGTGCCAGCAGCCCCTGGGGGGACACCGGGGAGCTGTTTTTT. Its protein product is CASSPWGDTGELFF.

This chain connects TRBV2 to TRBJ2-3; the D gene is possibly TRBD2 (6 bases). Trimming removed 9 bases at V and 4 bases at J, with 11 bases between. CDR3 size: 12 residues. Germline lookup yields CDR1 SNHLY and CDR2 FYNNEI. The CDR3 DNA follows: TGTGCCAGAAGACTAGGGGCAGATACGCAGTATTTT. This codes for CARRLGADTQYF.

The J gene is TRBJ1-2, the V gene TRBV11-2; D not certain. The CDR3 covers 14 residues. The germline CDR1 and CDR2 sequences are SGHAT and FQNNGV. The V end lost 4 bases, the J end lost 3 bases, and 12 bases lay between the germline ends. The CDR3, as DNA: TGTGCCAGCAGCTCTGGACTGAGGGACTATGGCTACACCTTC. Amino acid sequence: CASSSGLRDYGYTF. Full variable domain (missing parts from reference TRBV11-2 and TRBJ1-2): EAGVAQSPRYKIIEKRQSVAFWCNPISGHATLYWYQQILGQGPKLLIQFQNNGVVDDSQLPKDRFSAERLKGVDSTLKIQPAKLEDSAVYLCASSSGLRDYGYTFGSGTRLTVV.

This chain's CDR3 is CASSFPSGQETQYF. Here the CDR3 DNA reads TGTGCCAGCAGCTTCCCTTCCGGCCAAGAGACCCAGTACTTC. This chain links TRBV5-5 with TRBJ2-5; D gene ambiguous. Trimming took 2 bases from V and 1 from J, leaving 9 bases between them. This CDR3 is 14 amino acids long. Germline V gene lookup returns CDR1 SGHKS and CDR2 YYEKEE (reference sequence).

This clonotype occurred once. The genes are TRBV4-3 and TRBJ2-7; D remains ambiguous. Between the trimmed V and J ends, which lost 0 bases and 1 base, there was a span of 13 bases. Germline CDR1 is LGHNA and CDR2 is YSLEER. The CDR3 is made up of 16 amino acids. Here the CDR3 DNA reads TGCGCCAGCAGCCAAGATGCCGGCGGCACATCCTACGAGCAGTACTTC. This translates into CASSQDAGGTSYEQYF.

The chain carries TRBV29-1 and TRBJ2-3, with a possible D match to TRBD2 (5 bases). CDR1 and CDR2 (germline): SQVTM, ANQGSEA. This CDR3 is 11 amino acids long. The V end lost 6 bases, the J end lost 6 bases, and 10 bases lay between the germline ends. CDR3 sequence reads: CSVIRRDTQYF. For the CDR3, the DNA is TGCAGCGTCATTAGGAGGGATACGCAGTATTTT.

This chain links TRBV2 with TRBJ2-5; maybe TRBD1 (5 bases). Trimming pared 7 bases from V and 2 bases from J, leaving 11 bases between. CDR3 length: 13 amino acids. Per the germline V gene, CDR1 is SNHLY and CDR2 is FYNNEI. CDR3 sequence (DNA): TGTGCCAGCATTGGGGCAGTACAAGAGACCCAGTACTTC. It yields the protein CASIGAVQETQYF.

This clonotype appeared a few times. This sequence joins TRBV4-3 and TRBJ2-5; D might be TRBD2 (5 bases). V lost 1 base and J lost 6, with 21 bases in between. Germline-derived CDR1 and CDR2 are LGHNA and YSLEER. This CDR3 has 17 residues. The CDR3: CASSQVFRELEAKTQYF. The CDR3 nucleotides read TGCGCCAGCAGCCAAGTTTTCCGCGAACTAGAGGCAAAGACCCAGTACTTC.

The V gene is TRBV6-2 or TRBV6-3, the J gene TRBJ2-7; D is uncertain. Deletions cut 8 bases from V and 3 bases from J, with 8 bases between. This CDR3 spans 11 amino acids. Germline-derived CDR1 and CDR2 are MNHEY and SVGEGT. CDR3 nucleotide sequence: TGTGCCAGCGACCTGGGCTACGAGCAGTACTTC. Residues: CASDLGYEQYF.

This clonotype was observed a few times. The chain combines TRBV15 with TRBJ1-2; 7 bases are shared with TRBD1. CDR1 is LNHNV, CDR2 YYDKDF, per germline (reference sequence). Germline trimming cut 2 bases from V and 4 bases from J; bases unmatched to any gene: 10. The CDR3 contains 16 residues. The CDR3 is CATSRQFGQEGYGYTF. The CDR3 region has the DNA TGTGCCACCAGCAGACAATTTGGACAGGAGGGCTATGGCTACACCTTC.

J is TRBJ1-2 and V is TRBV6-6; possible D gene TRBD1, 5 bases. The V gene lost 2 bases and the J gene lost 7 bases, with 14 bases spanning the gap. The CDR3 loop spans 14 amino acids. Germline CDR1 reads MNHNY; CDR2 reads SVGAGI (reference sequence). DNA for the CDR3: TGTGCCAGCAGTTACGGAATCGGGACCGGTGGCTACACCTTC. Translation: CASSYGIGTGGYTF.

Of note for this clonotype: An end of the junction differs from the germline gene, which may be a read error. V gene TRBV6-5 combines with J gene TRBJ1-3; tentative D call: TRBD1 (6 bases). The CDR3 sequence is 14 residues long. Germline assignment: CDR1 MNHEY and CDR2 SVGAGI. The CDR3 DNA is TGTGCCAGCAGTTACACAGGGAAGGGAAACACCCTATATTTT. It encodes CASSYTGKGNTLYF.

This clonotype was detected a few times. The chain uses TRBV12-3 or TRBV12-4 and TRBJ2-5; 12 bases are shared with TRBD2. V trimming: 6 bases; J trimming: 5 bases; junction bases outside the gene matches: 7. The CDR3 runs to 15 residues. DNA for the CDR3: TGTGCCAGCAGCCCGACTAGCGGGGGAGGGGAGACCCAGTACTTC. Translating gives CASSPTSGGGETQYF.

The V gene is TRBV2, the J gene TRBJ2-7; D remains ambiguous. Deletions cut 6 bases from V and 6 bases from J, with 9 bases between. The CDR3 runs to 11 residues. Germline V gene lookup returns CDR1 SNHLY and CDR2 FYNNEI. The CDR3 region is CASRVRVEQYF. The CDR3 DNA sequence: TGTGCCAGCAGGGTAAGGGTCGAGCAGTACTTC.

The chain employs TRBV7-2 and TRBJ2-3; the match to TRBD2 covers 13 bases. Germline V gene data show CDR1 as SGHTA and CDR2 as FQGNSA. Unmatched junction bases numbered 14, after V lost 1 base and J lost 4 bases. This CDR3 region has 20 residues. Written as DNA, the CDR3 is TGTGCCAGCAGCTTAGGTCGGACTAGCGGGAGAAAGATAGAGGCAGATACGCAGTATTTT. Its translation is CASSLGRTSGRKIEADTQYF.

This clonotype turned up a few times. V gene TRBV9 combines with J gene TRBJ2-7; D is ambiguous. V gave up 4 bases and J gave up 5 bases, with 13 bases separating them. The CDR3 is made up of 13 amino acids. CDR1 and CDR2 (germline): SGDLS, YYNGEE. CDR3 sequence (DNA): TGTGCCAGCAGCCCTCATCCCACCAACGAGCAGTACTTC. Its translation: CASSPHPTNEQYF. The full variable domain, rest sourced from reference TRBV9 and TRBJ2-7, is DSGVTQTPKHLITATGQRVTLRCSPRSGDLSVYWYQQSLDQGLQFLIQYYNGEERAKGNILERFSAQQFPDLHSELNLSSLELGDSALYFCASSPHPTNEQYFGPGTRLTVT.

The CDR3: CASSLGGATIYNEQFF. Here the CDR3 DNA reads TGTGCCAGCAGCTTAGGTGGGGCTACCATTTACAATGAGCAGTTCTTC. V usage is TRBV11-2 and J usage is TRBJ2-1, with D possibly matching TRBD1 (5 bases). V gave up 1 base and J gave up 4 bases, with 14 bases separating them. The CDR3 totals 16 residues. Germline V lookup: CDR1 SGHAT, CDR2 FQNNGV.

The J gene is TRBJ1-1, the V gene TRBV10-3; possibly TRBD1 for D (5 bases). V dropped 2 bases and J dropped 1 base, with 8 bases sitting between them. There are 14 residues in the CDR3. CDR1 and CDR2 from the germline V gene are ENHRY and SYGVKD. The CDR3 nucleotides are TGTGCCATCAGTGAGCCAGGGTGGAACACTGAAGCTTTCTTT. Its translation is CAISEPGWNTEAFF.

The gene calls are TRBV9 and TRBJ2-5; 11 bases fit TRBD2. This CDR3 has 16 amino acids. The germline gives CDR1 SGDLS, CDR2 YYNGEE. Trimming took 1 base from V and 4 from J; bases not matched to a gene: 6. CDR3 DNA: TGTGCCAGCAGCGTACTGTTTAGCGGGGGGGTAGAGACCCAGTACTTC. Its protein product is CASSVLFSGGVETQYF.

This clonotype was counted only a few times. The CDR3 loop is CASSQGQGAEGTQYF. In DNA, the CDR3 is TGCGCCAGCAGCCAAGGACAGGGGGCGGAGGGTACGCAGTATTTT. The chain has TRBV5-1 and TRBJ2-3, with 11 bases lining up with TRBD1. Germline V gene data show CDR1 as SGHRS and CDR2 as YFSETQ. J lost 8 bases, V lost 4 bases, and 9 bases had no gene match. This CDR3 region has 15 residues.

This chain uses TRBV24-1 with TRBJ2-2; D ambiguous. This CDR3 has 12 amino acids. V was cut by 8 bases and J by 1 base, with 4 bases left in between. The V gene's germline CDR1 is KGHDR and CDR2 SFDVKD. The CDR3 sequence is CATNQNTGELFF. Written as DNA, the CDR3 is TGTGCCACCAATCAGAACACCGGGGAGCTGTTTTTT.

This clonotype appeared a single time. V usage is TRBV20-1 and J usage is TRBJ2-1, with 8 bases matching TRBD2. Germline trimming cut 5 bases from V and 6 bases from J; bases unmatched to any gene: 9. The CDR3 consists of 14 residues. Germline CDR1 reads DFQATT; CDR2 reads SNEGSKA (reference sequence). CDR3 in DNA: TGCAGTGCTTACGGACTGGCGGGGGGCAATGAGCAGTTCTTC. Its translation: CSAYGLAGGNEQFF.